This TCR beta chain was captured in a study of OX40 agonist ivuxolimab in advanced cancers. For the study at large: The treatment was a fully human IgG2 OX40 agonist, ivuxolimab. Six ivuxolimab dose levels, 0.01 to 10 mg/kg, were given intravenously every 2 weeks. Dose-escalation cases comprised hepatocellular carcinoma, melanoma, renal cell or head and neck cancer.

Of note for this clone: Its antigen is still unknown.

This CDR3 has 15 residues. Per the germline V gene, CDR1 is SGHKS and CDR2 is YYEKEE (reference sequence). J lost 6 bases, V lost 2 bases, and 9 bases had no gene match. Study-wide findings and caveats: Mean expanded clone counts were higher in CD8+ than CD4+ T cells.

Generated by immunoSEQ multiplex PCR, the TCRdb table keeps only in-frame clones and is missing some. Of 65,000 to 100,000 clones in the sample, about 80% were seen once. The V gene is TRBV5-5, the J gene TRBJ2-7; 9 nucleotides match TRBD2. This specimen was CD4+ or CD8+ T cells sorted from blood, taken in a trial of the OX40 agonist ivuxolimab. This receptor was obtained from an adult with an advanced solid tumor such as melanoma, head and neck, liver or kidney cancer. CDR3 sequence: CASSFYPGREGEQYF. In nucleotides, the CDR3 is TGTGCCAGCAGCTTTTACCCAGGGCGGGAGGGCGAGCAGTACTTC.